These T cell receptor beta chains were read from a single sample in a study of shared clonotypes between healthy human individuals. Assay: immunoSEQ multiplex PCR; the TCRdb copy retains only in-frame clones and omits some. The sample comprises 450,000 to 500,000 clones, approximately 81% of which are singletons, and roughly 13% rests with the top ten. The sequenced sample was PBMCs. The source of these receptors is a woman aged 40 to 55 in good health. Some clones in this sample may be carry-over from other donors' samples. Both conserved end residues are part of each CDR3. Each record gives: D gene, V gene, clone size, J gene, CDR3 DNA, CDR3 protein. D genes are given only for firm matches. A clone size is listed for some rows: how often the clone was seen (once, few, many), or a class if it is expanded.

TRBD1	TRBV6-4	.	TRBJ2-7	TGTGCCAGCAGTGGACAGGGGAGCTACGAGCAGTACTTC	CASSGQGSYEQYF
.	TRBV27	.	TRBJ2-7	TGTGCCAGCAGTTTCGGACGGGCTACCTACGAGCAGTACTTC	CASSFGRATYEQYF
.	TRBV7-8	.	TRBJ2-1	TGTGCCAGCAGCTTATTAGCAGGCCGCTTGAATGAGCAGTTCTTC	CASSLLAGRLNEQFF
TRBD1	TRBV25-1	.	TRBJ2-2	TGTGCCAGCAGTGCCAAACCCCAGACAGGGGCGGATGCCGGGGAGCTGTTTTTT	CASSAKPQTGADAGELFF
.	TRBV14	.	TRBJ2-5	TGTGCCAGCAGCCAAGGCTACAAAGAGACCCAGTACTTC	CASSQGYKETQYF
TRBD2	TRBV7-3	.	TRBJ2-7	TGTGCCAGCAGCGCTTCCCGGGGTAGCGGGAGTTCCCACGAGCAGTACTTC	CASSASRGSGSSHEQYF
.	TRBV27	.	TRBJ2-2	TGTGCCAGCAGTTTGGATCAGGCGAACACCGGGGAGCTGTTTTTT	CASSLDQANTGELFF
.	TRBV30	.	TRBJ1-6	TGTGCCTGGAGTCGACAGGCGACGAGCTCCTATAATTCACCCCTCCACTTT	CAWSRQATSSYNSPLHF
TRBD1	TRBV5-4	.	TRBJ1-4	TGTGCCAGCAGCAAGGGACAGGGCTTGGAAAAACTGTTTTTT	CASSKGQGLEKLFF
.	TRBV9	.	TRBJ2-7	TGTGCCAGCAGCGTAGGGGTAGCGGCATCACAGGGGGAGCAGTACTTC	CASSVGVAASQGEQYF
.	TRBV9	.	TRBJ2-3	TGTGCCAGCAGCACCCCAGGGTCAGATACGCAGTATTTT	CASSTPGSDTQYF
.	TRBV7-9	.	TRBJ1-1	TGTGCCAGCAGCTTGATGGGCAGGGAGTCAGCTTTCTTT	CASSLMGRESAFF
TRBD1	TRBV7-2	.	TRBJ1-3	TGTGCCAGCAGTCCACAGGGGGGGAGTGGAAACACCATATATTTT	CASSPQGGSGNTIYF
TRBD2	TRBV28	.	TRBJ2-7	TGTGCCAGCAGCACCGGGACTAGCGGGTCCTACGAGCAGTACTTC	CASSTGTSGSYEQYF
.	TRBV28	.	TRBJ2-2	TGTGCCAGCAGTTTCAGACACGGGGAGCTGTTTTTT	CASSFRHGELFF
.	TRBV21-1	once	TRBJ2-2	TGTGCCAGCAGGGACATCGACACCGGGGAGCTGTTTTTT	CASRDIDTGELFF
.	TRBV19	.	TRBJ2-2	TGTGCCAGTAGTAGCTTACAGGTGTCCGGGGAGCTGTTTTTT	CASSSLQVSGELFF
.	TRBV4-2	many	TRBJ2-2	TGTGCCAGCCAACCAACCGGGAGAGGGGATTACACCGGGGAGCTGTTTTTT	CASQPTGRGDYTGELFF
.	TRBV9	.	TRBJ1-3	TGTGCCAGCAGCGTAGGAGTGGACTCTGGAAACACCATATATTTT	CASSVGVDSGNTIYF
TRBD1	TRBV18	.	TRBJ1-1	TGTGCCAGCTCAACGACAGGGTCGAACACTGAAGCTTTCTTT	CASSTTGSNTEAFF
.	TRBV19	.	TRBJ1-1	TGTGCCAGTAGTATAGGGGGCACCAACACTGAAGCTTTCTTT	CASSIGGTNTEAFF
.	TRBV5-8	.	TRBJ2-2	TGTGCCAGCAGCTTGAGGGGCAGGGGGGCCACCGGGGAGCTGTTTTTT	CASSLRGRGATGELFF
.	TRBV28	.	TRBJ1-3	TGTGCCAGCAGTTTCCCTGACAGATCCGGAAACACCATATATTTT	CASSFPDRSGNTIYF
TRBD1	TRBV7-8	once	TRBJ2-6	TGTGCCAGCAAGTGGGACAGGGTGGCAGGGGCCAACGTCCTGACTTTC	CASKWDRVAGANVLTF
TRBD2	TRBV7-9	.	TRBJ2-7	TGTGCCAGCAGCCTGACTAGCCAATACGAGCAGTACTTC	CASSLTSQYEQYF
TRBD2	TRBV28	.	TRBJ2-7	TGTGCCAGCAGCTCCCCGGTTAGCGGGAGGGGTTACGAGCAGTACTTC	CASSSPVSGRGYEQYF
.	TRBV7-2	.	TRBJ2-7	TGTGCCAGCAGCTTAGATATGGTCCAATACGAGCAGTACTTC	CASSLDMVQYEQYF
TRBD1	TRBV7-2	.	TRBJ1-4	TGTGCCAGCAGCTTAGTTTGGACAGGGGATAATGAAAAACTGTTTTTT	CASSLVWTGDNEKLFF
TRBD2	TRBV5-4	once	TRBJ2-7	TGTGCCAGCAGCTTACGCGGGAGCCCCTACGAGCAGTACTTC	CASSLRGSPYEQYF
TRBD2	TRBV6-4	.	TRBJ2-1	TGTGCCAGCAGCCTACTAGCGGGAGGTAGTGAGCAGTTCTTC	CASSLLAGGSEQFF
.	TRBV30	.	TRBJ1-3	TGTGCCTGGAGTGTGGGCTCGAGCCCTGGAAACACCATATATTTT	CAWSVGSSPGNTIYF
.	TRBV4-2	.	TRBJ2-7	TGTGCCAGCAGCCAGGGCGGTTACGAGCAGTACTTC	CASSQGGYEQYF
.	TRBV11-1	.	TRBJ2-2	TGTGCCAGCAGCTTAAGGACACCACACACCGGGGAGCTGTTTTTT	CASSLRTPHTGELFF
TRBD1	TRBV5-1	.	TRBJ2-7	TGCGCCAGCAGCTTGGGCCCAGGGGGCGGGTACGAGCAGTACTTC	CASSLGPGGGYEQYF
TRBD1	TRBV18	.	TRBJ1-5	TGTGCCAGCTCACAGGGGGCTGGCAATCAGCCCCAGCATTTT	CASSQGAGNQPQHF